The 18 T cell receptor beta chains listed next were all sequenced from one sample in a study of regulatory dendritic cells for organ transplantation. Only in-frame clones appear in the TCRdb table, and some are missing; sequencing was by immunoSEQ multiplex PCR. The sample shows some 29,000 clones, approximately 80% of them seen only once. Sequenced: naive CD4+ T cells from blood. This sample's subset: CD45RA+ naive T cells. The receptors here all came from a human donor in good health.

This clone was found once. V gene TRBV4-2 combines with J gene TRBJ2-3; 7 bases match TRBD2. The V gene's germline CDR1 is LGHNA and CDR2 YNFKEQ. The CDR3 has 15 residues. V trimming: 7 bases; J trimming: 5 bases; junction bases outside the gene matches: 12. The CDR3: CASTLGSGAGDTQYF. DNA of the CDR3: TGTGCCAGCACCCTGGGAAGCGGGGCTGGAGATACGCAGTATTTT.

J is TRBJ1-1 and V is TRBV10-3, with a possible D match to TRBD1 (6 bases). This CDR3 spans 17 amino acids. Trimming left V 6 bases short and J 4 bases short, with 24 bases between. Germline assignment: CDR1 ENHRY and CDR2 SYGVKD. This CDR3 reads CAISERGPRGSGTEAFF. The CDR3, as DNA: TGTGCCATCAGCGAGAGAGGGCCCAGGGGTTCGGGCACTGAAGCTTTCTTT.

The chain employs TRBV4-2 and TRBJ1-6; no reliable D call. This CDR3 is 16 amino acids long. Deletions cut 0 bases from V and 7 bases from J, with 13 bases between. Germline values: CDR1 LGHNA, CDR2 YNFKEQ. The CDR3: CASSQDGVGGNSPLHF. Here the CDR3 DNA reads TGTGCCAGCAGCCAAGACGGAGTCGGAGGGAATTCACCCCTCCACTTT.

The chain uses TRBV7-6 and TRBJ2-1; D perhaps matches TRBD2 (5 bases). Per germline, CDR1 SGHVS and CDR2 FNYEAQ. The CDR3 runs to 17 residues. V lost 1 base to trimming and J lost 1 base, with 14 bases between them. The CDR3 DNA is TGTGCCAGCAGCTTAGGGCCCGGACGGGGATCCTACAATGAGCAGTTCTTC. This translates into CASSLGPGRGSYNEQFF.

As to this clone: The sample contains more than one DNA sequence encoding this CDR3. The chain joins TRBV9 to TRBJ2-1; the match to TRBD2 covers 8 bases. The germline V gene encodes CDR1 SGDLS and CDR2 YYNGEE. V lost 3 bases and J lost 1; bases outside the gene matches: 3. This CDR3 has 15 residues. This CDR3 is CASSELAGSYNEQFF. The CDR3 DNA reads TGTGCCAGCAGCGAGTTAGCGGGGTCCTACAATGAGCAGTTCTTC.

V gene TRBV10-2 combines with J gene TRBJ2-1; 8 bases match TRBD2. CDR3 size: 14 residues. CDR1 and CDR2 from the germline V gene are WSHSY and SAAADI. J was trimmed by 5 bases and V by 8 bases; bases with no gene match: 8. The CDR3 DNA is TGCGCCAGCCGGCAGGCGGGGGGTGACAATGAGCAGTTCTTC. Translated, it gives CASRQAGGDNEQFF.

The V and J genes are TRBV6-5 and TRBJ1-6; no clear D. CDR3 length: 16 residues. From germline, CDR1 is MNHEY and CDR2 SVGAGI. V dropped 2 bases and J dropped 5 bases, with 13 bases sitting between them. CDR3 sequence (DNA): TGTGCCAGCAGTTACGGACCTCCGGGAGATAATTCACCCCTCCACTTT. This codes for CASSYGPPGDNSPLHF.

The chain carries TRBV19 and TRBJ2-3; weak D call: TRBD1 (6 bases). The germline V gene has CDR1 LNHDA and CDR2 SQIVND (reference sequence). The length of the CDR3 is 19 residues. With 5 bases removed from V and 0 bases from J, the gap between germline ends came to 24 bases. The CDR3 region has the DNA TGTGCCAGTAGTCAGGGGTCATACCGAGCCTCGACTAGCACAGATACGCAGTATTTT. It yields the protein CASSQGSYRASTSTDTQYF. Complete variable domain (other parts from reference TRBV19 and TRBJ2-3): DGGITQSPKYLFRKEGQNVTLSCEQNLNHDAMYWYRQDPGQGLRLIYYSQIVNDFQKGDIAEGYSVSREKKESFPLTVTSAQKNPTAFYLCASSQGSYRASTSTDTQYFGPGTRLTVL.

This chain joins TRBV6-5 and TRBJ2-5; 12 bases are a match to TRBD2. CDR3 size: 15 residues. In germline, CDR1 is MNHEY, CDR2 SVGAGI. Trimming at V came to 6 bases and at J to 5 bases, leaving 7 bases not matched to a gene. DNA of the CDR3: TGTGCCAGCAGGCCGACTAGCGGGGGTCGGGAGACCCAGTACTTC. It encodes CASRPTSGGRETQYF.

The chain employs TRBV11-3 and TRBJ2-2, with D tentatively TRBD2 (7 bases). The CDR3 has 15 amino acids. CDR1 is SGHNT and CDR2 is YENEEA in the germline V gene. V was shortened by 4 bases and J by 5 bases, with 14 bases between the two germline ends. The chain's CDR3 is CASSYRGGGTGELFF. The CDR3 DNA sequence: TGTGCCAGCAGCTACCGAGGGGGGGGGACCGGGGAGCTGTTTTTT.

The chain employs TRBV4-3 and TRBJ2-2; D may be TRBD1 (5 bases). V dropped 5 bases and J dropped 5 bases, with 9 bases sitting between them. The CDR3 spans 13 residues. Per germline, CDR1 LGHNA and CDR2 YSLEER. CDR3 region: CASSVGVTGELFF. The CDR3, as DNA: TGCGCCAGCAGCGTAGGGGTGACCGGGGAGCTGTTTTTT.

V and J are TRBV7-6 and TRBJ2-1, with 8 bases matching TRBD1. Per the germline V gene, CDR1 is SGHVS and CDR2 is FNYEAQ. The junction had 13 bases not matched to a gene; V was cut back by 5 bases and J by 10 bases. The CDR3 runs to 15 residues. The CDR3 is CASSDSGTGGIEQFF. In nucleotides, the CDR3 is TGTGCCAGCAGCGACTCCGGGACAGGAGGTATAGAGCAGTTCTTC.

The V call is TRBV4-3, the J call TRBJ1-6; D unresolved. The germline V and J ends were trimmed by 0 bases and 10 bases, with 10 bases remaining between them. Germline CDR1 is LGHNA and CDR2 is YSLEER. The CDR3 has 14 amino acids. CDR3 sequence (DNA): TGCGCCAGCAGCCAAGAGAACCCTAGATCACCCCTCCACTTT. This codes for CASSQENPRSPLHF.

The chain employs TRBV13 and TRBJ2-7; 7 nucleotides agree with TRBD1. The CDR3 has 14 residues. After removal of 4 bases from V and 3 bases from J, the junction contained 6 bases not matched to a gene. Germline CDR1 is PRHDT and CDR2 is FYEKMQ (reference sequence). The CDR3 reads CASSYRQGIYEQYF. CDR3 DNA sequence: TGTGCCAGCAGCTACAGACAGGGAATCTACGAGCAGTACTTC.

This chain connects TRBV7-3 to TRBJ2-5; 7 bases agree with TRBD1. The CDR3 contains 15 residues. From germline, CDR1 is SGHTA and CDR2 FQGTGA. The V and J ends lost 5 bases and 0 bases, in that order; junction bases with no gene match: 6. For the CDR3, the DNA is TGTGCCAGCAGCCAGACAGGGCGCGACCAAGAGACCCAGTACTTC. Translation: CASSQTGRDQETQYF. Based on the CDR3 plus reference TRBV7-3 and TRBJ2-5, the full variable domain is GAGVSQTPSNKVTEKGKYVELRCDPISGHTALYWYRQSLGQGPEFLIYFQGTGAADDSGLPNDRFFAVRPEGSVSTLKIQRTERGDSAVYLCASSQTGRDQETQYFGPGTRLLVL.

The chain combines TRBV7-9 with TRBJ2-1; 10 bases are a match to TRBD2. Per germline, CDR1 SEHNR and CDR2 FQNEAQ (reference sequence). This CDR3 is 16 amino acids long. With V trimmed by 5 bases and J by 9 bases, 13 bases remained unmatched. The CDR3 spells CASSLQSGGARIEQFF. As DNA, the CDR3 is TGTGCCAGCAGCCTACAGAGCGGGGGGGCAAGGATTGAGCAGTTCTTC.

The chain is built from TRBV11-2 and TRBJ1-2; perhaps TRBD1 as D (5 bases). V lost 1 base to trimming and J lost 2 bases, with 17 bases between them. From germline, CDR1 is SGHAT and CDR2 FQNNGV. This CDR3 is 17 amino acids long. The CDR3 loop is CASSLGQVGAGNYGYTF. As DNA, the CDR3 is TGTGCCAGCAGCTTAGGGCAGGTCGGGGCGGGGAACTATGGCTACACCTTC.

This rearrangement joins TRBV5-5 to TRBJ1-2; D not resolved. Germline CDR1 reads SGHKS; CDR2 reads YYEKEE (reference sequence). V shed 4 bases and J shed 4 bases, with 17 bases lying between them. This CDR3 comprises 15 residues. The CDR3 here is CASSQDPGNTYGYTF. Written as DNA, the CDR3 is TGTGCCAGCAGCCAGGATCCCGGGAACACCTATGGCTACACCTTC.